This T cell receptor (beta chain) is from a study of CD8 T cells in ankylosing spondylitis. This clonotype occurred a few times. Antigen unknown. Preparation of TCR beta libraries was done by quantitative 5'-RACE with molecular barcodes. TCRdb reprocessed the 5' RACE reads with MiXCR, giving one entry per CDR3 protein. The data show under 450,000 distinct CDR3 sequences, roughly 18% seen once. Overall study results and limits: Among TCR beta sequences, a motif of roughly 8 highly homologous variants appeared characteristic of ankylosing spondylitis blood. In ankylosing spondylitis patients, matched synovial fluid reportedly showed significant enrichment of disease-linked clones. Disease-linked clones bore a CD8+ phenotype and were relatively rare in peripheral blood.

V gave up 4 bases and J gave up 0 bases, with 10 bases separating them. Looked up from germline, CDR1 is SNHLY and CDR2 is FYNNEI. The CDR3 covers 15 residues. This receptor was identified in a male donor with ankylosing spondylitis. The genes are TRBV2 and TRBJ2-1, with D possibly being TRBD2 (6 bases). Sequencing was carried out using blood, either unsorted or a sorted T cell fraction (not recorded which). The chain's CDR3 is CASSAGSGSYNEQFF. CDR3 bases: TGTGCCAGCAGTGCCGGGAGTGGCTCCTACAATGAGCAGTTCTTC.